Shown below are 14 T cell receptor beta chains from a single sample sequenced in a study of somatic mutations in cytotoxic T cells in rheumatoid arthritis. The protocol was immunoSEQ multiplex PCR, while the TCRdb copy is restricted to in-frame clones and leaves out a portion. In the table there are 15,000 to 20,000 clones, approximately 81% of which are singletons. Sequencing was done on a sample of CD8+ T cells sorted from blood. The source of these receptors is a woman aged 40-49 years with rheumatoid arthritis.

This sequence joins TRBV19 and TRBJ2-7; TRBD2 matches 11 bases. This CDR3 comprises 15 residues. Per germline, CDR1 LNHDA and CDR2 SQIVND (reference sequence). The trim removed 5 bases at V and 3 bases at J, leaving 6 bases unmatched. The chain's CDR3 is CASSLGTSGDYEQYF. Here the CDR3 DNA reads TGTGCCAGTAGTCTTGGGACTAGCGGAGACTACGAGCAGTACTTC.

The CDR3 spells CSGGTGQGDTF. CDR3 DNA sequence: TGCAGTGGGGGAACGGGACAGGGGGACACCTTC. V and J are TRBV20-1 and TRBJ1-2; TRBD1 matches at 11 bases. CDR1 is DFQATT, CDR2 SNEGSKA, per germline (reference sequence). Trimming at V came to 7 bases and at J to 12 bases, leaving 7 bases not matched to a gene. This CDR3 is 11 amino acids long.

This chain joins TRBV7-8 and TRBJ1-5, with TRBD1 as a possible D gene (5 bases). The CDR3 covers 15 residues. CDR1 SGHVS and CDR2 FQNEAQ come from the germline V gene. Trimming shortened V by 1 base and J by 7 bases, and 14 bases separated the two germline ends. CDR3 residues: CASSLDGHLTQPQHF. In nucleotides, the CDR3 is TGTGCCAGCAGCTTAGACGGACACCTCACCCAGCCCCAGCATTTT.

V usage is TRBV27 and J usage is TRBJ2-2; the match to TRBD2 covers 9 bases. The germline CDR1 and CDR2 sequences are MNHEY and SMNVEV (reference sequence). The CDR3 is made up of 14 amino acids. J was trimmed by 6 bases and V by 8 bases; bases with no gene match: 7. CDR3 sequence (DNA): TGTGCCAGCCAAATTCTAGCGGGGCCCGGGGAGCTGTTTTTT. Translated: CASQILAGPGELFF.

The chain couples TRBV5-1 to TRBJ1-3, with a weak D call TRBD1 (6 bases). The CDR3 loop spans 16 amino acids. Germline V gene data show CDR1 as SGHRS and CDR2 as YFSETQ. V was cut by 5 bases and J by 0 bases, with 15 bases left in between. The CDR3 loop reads CASRLNRASSGNTIYF. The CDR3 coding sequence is TGCGCCAGCAGACTCAACAGGGCCTCCTCTGGAAACACCATATATTTT.

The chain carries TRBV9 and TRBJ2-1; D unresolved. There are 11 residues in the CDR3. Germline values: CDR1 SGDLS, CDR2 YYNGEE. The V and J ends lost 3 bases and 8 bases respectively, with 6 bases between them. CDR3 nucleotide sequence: TGTGCCAGCAGCGCCCGCGATGAGCAGTTCTTC. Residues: CASSARDEQFF.

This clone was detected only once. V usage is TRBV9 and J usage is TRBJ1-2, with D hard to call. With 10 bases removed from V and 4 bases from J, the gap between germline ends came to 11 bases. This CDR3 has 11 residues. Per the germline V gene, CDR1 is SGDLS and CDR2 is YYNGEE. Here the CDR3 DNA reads TGTGCCGCCGGAGGGAGCTATGGCTACACCTTC. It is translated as CAAGGSYGYTF.

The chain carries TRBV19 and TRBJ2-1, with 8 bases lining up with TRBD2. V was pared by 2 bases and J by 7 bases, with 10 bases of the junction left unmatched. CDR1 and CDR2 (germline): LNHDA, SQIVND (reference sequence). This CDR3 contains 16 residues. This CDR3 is CASSIWESGGRNEQFF. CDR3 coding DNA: TGTGCCAGTAGTATATGGGAAAGCGGGGGACGGAATGAGCAGTTCTTC. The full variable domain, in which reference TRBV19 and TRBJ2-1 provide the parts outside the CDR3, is DGGITQSPKYLFRKEGQNVTLSCEQNLNHDAMYWYRQDPGQGLRLIYYSQIVNDFQKGDIAEGYSVSREKKESFPLTVTSAQKNPTAFYLCASSIWESGGRNEQFFGPGTRLTVL.

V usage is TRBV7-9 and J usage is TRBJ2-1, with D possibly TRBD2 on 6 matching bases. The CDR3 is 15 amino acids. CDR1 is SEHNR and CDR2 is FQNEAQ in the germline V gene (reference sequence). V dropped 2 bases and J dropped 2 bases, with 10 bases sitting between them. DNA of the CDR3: TGTGCCAGCAGCTTAAGGTCGGGAGCCTACAATGAGCAGTTCTTC. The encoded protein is CASSLRSGAYNEQFF.

CDR3 sequence: CASSQEGSGGPQETQYF. CDR3 in DNA: TGCGCCAGCAGCCAAGAAGGTAGCGGGGGCCCCCAAGAGACCCAGTACTTC. The chain links TRBV4-1 to TRBJ2-5, with 9 nucleotides matching TRBD2. Trimming removed 0 bases from V and 1 base from J; junction bases left unmatched: 6. The CDR3 has 17 amino acids. Germline CDR1 and CDR2: MGHRA and YSYEKL.

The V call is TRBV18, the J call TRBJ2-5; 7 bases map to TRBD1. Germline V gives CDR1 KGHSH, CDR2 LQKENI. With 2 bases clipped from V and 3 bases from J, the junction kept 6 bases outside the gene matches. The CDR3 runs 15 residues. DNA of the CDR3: TGTGCCAGCTCACCAGCCGAAGGGGGCGAAGAGACCCAGTACTTC. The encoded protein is CASSPAEGGEETQYF. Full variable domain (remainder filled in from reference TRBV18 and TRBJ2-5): NAGVMQNPRHLVRRRGQEARLRCSPMKGHSHVYWYRQLPEEGLKFMVYLQKENIIDESGMPKERFSAEFPKEGPSILRIQQVVRGDSAAYFCASSPAEGGEETQYFGPGTRLLVL.

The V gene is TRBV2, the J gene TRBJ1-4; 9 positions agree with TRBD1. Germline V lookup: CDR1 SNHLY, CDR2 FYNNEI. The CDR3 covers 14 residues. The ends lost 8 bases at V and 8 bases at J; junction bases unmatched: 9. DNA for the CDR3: TGTGCCAGCTTTACAGGGGGCGCAAGGGAAAAACTGTTTTTT. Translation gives CASFTGGAREKLFF.

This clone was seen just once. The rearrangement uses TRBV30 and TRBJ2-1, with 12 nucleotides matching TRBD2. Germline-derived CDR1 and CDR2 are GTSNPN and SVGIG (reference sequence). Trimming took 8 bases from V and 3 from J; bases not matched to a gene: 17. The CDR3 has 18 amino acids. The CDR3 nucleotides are TGTGCCGCACTACCTAGCGGGAGGGCCGTAGTTTTCTACAATGAGCAGTTCTTC. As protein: CAALPSGRAVVFYNEQFF.

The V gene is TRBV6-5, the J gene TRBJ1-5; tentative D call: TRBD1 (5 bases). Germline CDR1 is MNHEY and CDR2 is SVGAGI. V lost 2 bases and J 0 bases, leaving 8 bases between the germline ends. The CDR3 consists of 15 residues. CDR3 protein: CASSYDSDSNQPQHF. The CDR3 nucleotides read TGTGCCAGCAGTTACGACAGTGATAGCAATCAGCCCCAGCATTTT.